The rows below give T cell receptor beta chains drawn from one sample of a study of T cells in Graves' hyperthyroidism and ophthalmopathy. TCRdb used MiXCR to reprocess the multiplex PCR reads, holding one entry per CDR3 protein. The sample has approximately 400,000 distinct CDR3 sequences, approximately 14% seen once; the top ten hold roughly 7.4%. The sequenced sample was blood. Every receptor here comes from a young woman with Graves' hyperthyroidism. Both conserved end residues are part of each CDR3. D genes are given only for firm matches. Expanded clones are given a class, and other clones once, few, many or no size at all.

V,J,D,size,DNA,CDR3
TRBV11-2,TRBJ2-2,TRBD2,many,TGTGCCAGCAGCTTAGGTTTCTTCAATCGGGGGGGGAACACCGGGGAGCTGTTTTTT,CASSLGFFNRGGNTGELFF
TRBV18,TRBJ2-7,TRBD1,many,TGTGCCAGCTCACTAGGGACAGAGCTCTACGAGCAGTACTTC,CASSLGTELYEQYF
TRBV24-1,TRBJ1-5,-,many,TGTACCACCAGTGACTCGACCGACACGGGGGACCAGCCCCAGCATTTT,CTTSDSTDTGDQPQHF
TRBV6-2/TRBV6-3,TRBJ1-5,TRBD1,many,TGTGCCAGCAGTCCGACAGGGGGGAGAAAGCCCCAGCATTTT,CASSPTGGRKPQHF
TRBV5-1,TRBJ2-2,TRBD2,few,TGCGCCAGCAGCAGGGGACTAGCGGGACAAGAAAGCACCGGGGAGCTGTTTTTT,CASSRGLAGQESTGELFF
TRBV30,TRBJ1-1,-,many,TGTGCCTGGGGTGAAGCTTTCTTT,CAWGEAFF
TRBV27,TRBJ2-3,TRBD2,-,TGTGCCAGCAGTTTCGAGCGGGGGAGGGGGGACCACACAGATACGCAGTATTTT,CASSFERGRGDHTDTQYF
TRBV7-2,TRBJ2-1,TRBD2,many,TGTGCCAGCAGCTATAGCGGGAGAGCCTACAATGAGCAGTTCTTC,CASSYSGRAYNEQFF
TRBV6-6,TRBJ1-4,-,many,TGTGCCAGCAGTTACGTCCCCGGGAGAGGTGAAAAACTGTTTTTT,CASSYVPGRGEKLFF
TRBV7-8,TRBJ2-3,TRBD2,many,TGTGCCAGCAGCTTAGGGCTGCTAGCGGGGTCGTGGGATACGCAGTATTTT,CASSLGLLAGSWDTQYF
TRBV15,TRBJ2-3,-,many,TGTGCCACCAGCAGAGCTGAAGGGGAGACAGATACGCAGTATTTT,CATSRAEGETDTQYF
TRBV11-2,TRBJ2-3,-,many,TGTGCCAGCAGCCCTCCAATAGATACGCAGTATTTT,CASSPPIDTQYF
TRBV4-1,TRBJ2-5,-,-,TGCGCCAGCAGCCAAGTTCAGGGCCTGGAGACCCAGTACTTC,CASSQVQGLETQYF
TRBV12-3/TRBV12-4,TRBJ1-1,-,many,TGTGCCAGCAGTTTAAGGGGAATAACTGAAGCTTTCTTT,CASSLRGITEAFF
TRBV12-3/TRBV12-4,TRBJ2-5,-,many,TGTGCCAGCAGTTTCCAGAATAAACTCCAAGAGACCCAGTACTTC,CASSFQNKLQETQYF
TRBV7-8,TRBJ1-5,TRBD1,few,TGTGCCAGCAGCCCTTTACAGGGGGCTGGCAATCAGCCCCAGCATTTT,CASSPLQGAGNQPQHF
TRBV5-6,TRBJ2-7,-,-,TGTGCCAGCAGCTTGTTTGGGGATTACTACGAGCAGTACTTC,CASSLFGDYYEQYF
TRBV6-1,TRBJ1-2,-,many,TGTGCCAGCAGCCAGGACAGTCTCTATGGCTACACCTTC,CASSQDSLYGYTF
TRBV6-4,TRBJ2-1,-,-,TGTGCCAGCAGTCGGGACCGCAATGAGCGGTTCTTC,CASSRDRNERFF
TRBV20-1,TRBJ1-2,TRBD1,-,TGCAGTGCTAGAGCCGGGACAGGGGGAGAAGACTACACCTTC,CSARAGTGGEDYTF
TRBV6-1,TRBJ1-2,TRBD1,many,TGTGCCAGCAGGCCCTTACAGGGGGACTATGGCTACACCTTC,CASRPLQGDYGYTF
TRBV10-3,TRBJ2-2,-,-,TGTGCCACCACTAAATTTACAGTAAGCCCCGGGGAGCTGTTTTTT,CATTKFTVSPGELFF
TRBV10-3,TRBJ1-4,-,-,TGTGCCATCAGTGGGAAGGGGTATCTAAATGAAAAACTGTTTTTT,CAISGKGYLNEKLFF
TRBV6-2/TRBV6-3,TRBJ2-6,TRBD2,-,TGTGCCAGCAGTCAGACTAGCGGGGAATCTGGGGCCAACGTCCTGACTTTC,CASSQTSGESGANVLTF
TRBV4-1,TRBJ2-7,-,-,TGCGCCAGCAGCCAAGAGGAAACAGCGACTTTCTACGAGCAGTACTTC,CASSQEETATFYEQYF
TRBV4-2,TRBJ1-3,-,-,TGTGCCAGCAGCCAAGGGATTAACACCATATATTTT,CASSQGINTIYF
TRBV7-9,TRBJ1-2,-,many,TGTGCCAGCAGCTTAACGGACGGAAGCTATGGCTACACCTTC,CASSLTDGSYGYTF
TRBV3-1,TRBJ1-1,-,many,TGTGCCAGCAGCCCCGAGTGGAGGTTGAACACTGAAGCTTTCTTT,CASSPEWRLNTEAFF
TRBV5-1,TRBJ2-3,TRBD1,few,TGCGCCAGCAGCTTACCGGGACAGAGCACAGATACGCAGTATTTT,CASSLPGQSTDTQYF
TRBV10-3,TRBJ2-3,-,few,TGTGCCATCAGTGAGTCGATTGCAGGGGCGGGGGTCACAGATACGCAGTATTTT,CAISESIAGAGVTDTQYF
TRBV5-1,TRBJ2-7,TRBD1,many,TGCGCCAGCAGCTTGAGACAGGGGGCCTCCTACGAGCAGTACTTC,CASSLRQGASYEQYF
TRBV6-1,TRBJ2-1,-,many,TGTGCCAGCAGTGATCAGCCGATGAGCTCCTACAATGAGCAGTTCTTC,CASSDQPMSSYNEQFF
TRBV19,TRBJ2-6,-,few,TGTGCCACCTCCGCGGGACACACCTCTGGGGCCAACGTCCTGACTTTC,CATSAGHTSGANVLTF
TRBV11-2,TRBJ2-3,-,-,TGTGCCAGCAGCTTCGGTATCACAGATACGCAGTATTTT,CASSFGITDTQYF
TRBV3-1,TRBJ2-5,-,many,TGTGCCAGCAGCCCAGGGGACGTGGGGACCCAGTACTTC,CASSPGDVGTQYF
TRBV7-9,TRBJ2-2,TRBD2,-,TGTGCCAGCAGCTCCCGGGACTACCACGAGAACACCGGGGAGCTGTTTTTT,CASSSRDYHENTGELFF
TRBV7-9,TRBJ2-1,TRBD1,many,TGTGCCAGCAGCTTAGCAGACAGGGAAAGTGAGCAGTTCTTC,CASSLADRESEQFF
TRBV6-4,TRBJ2-5,TRBD1,few,TGTGCCAGCAGTGTCCTCCCGGGACAGGGGCAAGAGACCCAGTACTTC,CASSVLPGQGQETQYF
TRBV6-1,TRBJ1-1,-,many,TGTGCCAGCCTCCGGCAGGGGACTTACACTGAAGCTTTCTTT,CASLRQGTYTEAFF
TRBV19,TRBJ2-3,TRBD2,many,TGTGCCAGTACCCCTAGCGGGGATAGCACAGATACGCAGTATTTT,CASTPSGDSTDTQYF